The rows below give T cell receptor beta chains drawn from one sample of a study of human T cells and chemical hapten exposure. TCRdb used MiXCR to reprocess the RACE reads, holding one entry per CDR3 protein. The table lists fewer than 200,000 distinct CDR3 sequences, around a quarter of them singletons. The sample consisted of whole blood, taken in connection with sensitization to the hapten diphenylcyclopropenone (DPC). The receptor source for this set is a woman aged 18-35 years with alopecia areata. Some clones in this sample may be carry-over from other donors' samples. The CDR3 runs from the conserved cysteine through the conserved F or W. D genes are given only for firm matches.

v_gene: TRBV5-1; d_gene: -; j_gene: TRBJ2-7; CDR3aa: CASSLDQGQVVNYEQYF
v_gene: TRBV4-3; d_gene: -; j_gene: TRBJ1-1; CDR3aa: CASSQALGLYEAFF
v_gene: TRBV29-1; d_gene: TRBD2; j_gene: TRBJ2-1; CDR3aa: CSVEDLGTSGREGGYYNEQFF
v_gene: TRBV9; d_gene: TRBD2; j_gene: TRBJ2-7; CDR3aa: CASSVKAGGFGEQYF
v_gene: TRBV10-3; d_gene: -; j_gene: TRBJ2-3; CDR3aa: CAISADRPGTDTQYF
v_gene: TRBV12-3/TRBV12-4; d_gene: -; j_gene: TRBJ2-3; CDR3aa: CASSLRLAGDTQYF
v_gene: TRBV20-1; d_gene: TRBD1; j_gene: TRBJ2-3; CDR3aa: CSALDRALTDTQYF
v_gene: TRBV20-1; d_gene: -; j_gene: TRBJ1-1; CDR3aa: CSAPPGKWDTEAFF
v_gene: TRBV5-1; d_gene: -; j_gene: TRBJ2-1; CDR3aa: CASSSDPRYEQFF
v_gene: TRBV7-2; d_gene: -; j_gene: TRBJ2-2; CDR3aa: CASSGGATNTGELFF
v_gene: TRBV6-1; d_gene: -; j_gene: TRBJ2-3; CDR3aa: CASSGPTGASDTQYF
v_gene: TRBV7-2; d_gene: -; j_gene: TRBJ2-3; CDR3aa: CASSSATDTQYF
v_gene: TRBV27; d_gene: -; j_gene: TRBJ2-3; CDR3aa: CASSQPPRTDTQYF
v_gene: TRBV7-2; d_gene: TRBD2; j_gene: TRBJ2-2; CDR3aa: CASSRNSGRNTGELFF
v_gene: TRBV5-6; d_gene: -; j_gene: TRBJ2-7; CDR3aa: CASSRRVYEQYF
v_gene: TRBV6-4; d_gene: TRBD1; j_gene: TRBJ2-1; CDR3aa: CASRETGGLSNEQFF
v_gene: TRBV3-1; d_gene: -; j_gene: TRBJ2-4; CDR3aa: CASSLWGSRPIF
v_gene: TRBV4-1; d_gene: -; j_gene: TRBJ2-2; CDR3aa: CASTVRGATGELFF
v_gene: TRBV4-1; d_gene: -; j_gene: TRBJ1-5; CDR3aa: CASSPLQGRSNQPQHF
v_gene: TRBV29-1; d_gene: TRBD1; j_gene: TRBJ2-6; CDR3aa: CSARTGGTGANVLTF
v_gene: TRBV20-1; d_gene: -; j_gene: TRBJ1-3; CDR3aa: CSARSGGISSGNTIYF
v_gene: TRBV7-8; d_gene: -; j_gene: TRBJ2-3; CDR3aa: CASSHRGTLLGTDTQYF
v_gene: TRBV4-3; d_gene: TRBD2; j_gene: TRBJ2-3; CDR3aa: CASSQDGSGVRGTSGPTDTQYF
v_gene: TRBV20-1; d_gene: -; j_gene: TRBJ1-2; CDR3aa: CSARPNRGRYGYTF